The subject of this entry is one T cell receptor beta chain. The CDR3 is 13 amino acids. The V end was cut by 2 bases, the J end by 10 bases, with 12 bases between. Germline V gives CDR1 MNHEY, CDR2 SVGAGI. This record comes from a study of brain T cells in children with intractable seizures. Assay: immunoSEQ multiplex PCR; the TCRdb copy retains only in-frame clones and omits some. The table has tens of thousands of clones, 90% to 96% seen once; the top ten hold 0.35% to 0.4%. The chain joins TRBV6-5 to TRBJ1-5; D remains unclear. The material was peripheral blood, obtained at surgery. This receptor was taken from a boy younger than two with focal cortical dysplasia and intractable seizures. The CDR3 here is CASSYRDYRPQHF. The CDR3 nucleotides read TGTGCCAGCAGTTACAGGGATTATCGACCCCAGCATTTT.